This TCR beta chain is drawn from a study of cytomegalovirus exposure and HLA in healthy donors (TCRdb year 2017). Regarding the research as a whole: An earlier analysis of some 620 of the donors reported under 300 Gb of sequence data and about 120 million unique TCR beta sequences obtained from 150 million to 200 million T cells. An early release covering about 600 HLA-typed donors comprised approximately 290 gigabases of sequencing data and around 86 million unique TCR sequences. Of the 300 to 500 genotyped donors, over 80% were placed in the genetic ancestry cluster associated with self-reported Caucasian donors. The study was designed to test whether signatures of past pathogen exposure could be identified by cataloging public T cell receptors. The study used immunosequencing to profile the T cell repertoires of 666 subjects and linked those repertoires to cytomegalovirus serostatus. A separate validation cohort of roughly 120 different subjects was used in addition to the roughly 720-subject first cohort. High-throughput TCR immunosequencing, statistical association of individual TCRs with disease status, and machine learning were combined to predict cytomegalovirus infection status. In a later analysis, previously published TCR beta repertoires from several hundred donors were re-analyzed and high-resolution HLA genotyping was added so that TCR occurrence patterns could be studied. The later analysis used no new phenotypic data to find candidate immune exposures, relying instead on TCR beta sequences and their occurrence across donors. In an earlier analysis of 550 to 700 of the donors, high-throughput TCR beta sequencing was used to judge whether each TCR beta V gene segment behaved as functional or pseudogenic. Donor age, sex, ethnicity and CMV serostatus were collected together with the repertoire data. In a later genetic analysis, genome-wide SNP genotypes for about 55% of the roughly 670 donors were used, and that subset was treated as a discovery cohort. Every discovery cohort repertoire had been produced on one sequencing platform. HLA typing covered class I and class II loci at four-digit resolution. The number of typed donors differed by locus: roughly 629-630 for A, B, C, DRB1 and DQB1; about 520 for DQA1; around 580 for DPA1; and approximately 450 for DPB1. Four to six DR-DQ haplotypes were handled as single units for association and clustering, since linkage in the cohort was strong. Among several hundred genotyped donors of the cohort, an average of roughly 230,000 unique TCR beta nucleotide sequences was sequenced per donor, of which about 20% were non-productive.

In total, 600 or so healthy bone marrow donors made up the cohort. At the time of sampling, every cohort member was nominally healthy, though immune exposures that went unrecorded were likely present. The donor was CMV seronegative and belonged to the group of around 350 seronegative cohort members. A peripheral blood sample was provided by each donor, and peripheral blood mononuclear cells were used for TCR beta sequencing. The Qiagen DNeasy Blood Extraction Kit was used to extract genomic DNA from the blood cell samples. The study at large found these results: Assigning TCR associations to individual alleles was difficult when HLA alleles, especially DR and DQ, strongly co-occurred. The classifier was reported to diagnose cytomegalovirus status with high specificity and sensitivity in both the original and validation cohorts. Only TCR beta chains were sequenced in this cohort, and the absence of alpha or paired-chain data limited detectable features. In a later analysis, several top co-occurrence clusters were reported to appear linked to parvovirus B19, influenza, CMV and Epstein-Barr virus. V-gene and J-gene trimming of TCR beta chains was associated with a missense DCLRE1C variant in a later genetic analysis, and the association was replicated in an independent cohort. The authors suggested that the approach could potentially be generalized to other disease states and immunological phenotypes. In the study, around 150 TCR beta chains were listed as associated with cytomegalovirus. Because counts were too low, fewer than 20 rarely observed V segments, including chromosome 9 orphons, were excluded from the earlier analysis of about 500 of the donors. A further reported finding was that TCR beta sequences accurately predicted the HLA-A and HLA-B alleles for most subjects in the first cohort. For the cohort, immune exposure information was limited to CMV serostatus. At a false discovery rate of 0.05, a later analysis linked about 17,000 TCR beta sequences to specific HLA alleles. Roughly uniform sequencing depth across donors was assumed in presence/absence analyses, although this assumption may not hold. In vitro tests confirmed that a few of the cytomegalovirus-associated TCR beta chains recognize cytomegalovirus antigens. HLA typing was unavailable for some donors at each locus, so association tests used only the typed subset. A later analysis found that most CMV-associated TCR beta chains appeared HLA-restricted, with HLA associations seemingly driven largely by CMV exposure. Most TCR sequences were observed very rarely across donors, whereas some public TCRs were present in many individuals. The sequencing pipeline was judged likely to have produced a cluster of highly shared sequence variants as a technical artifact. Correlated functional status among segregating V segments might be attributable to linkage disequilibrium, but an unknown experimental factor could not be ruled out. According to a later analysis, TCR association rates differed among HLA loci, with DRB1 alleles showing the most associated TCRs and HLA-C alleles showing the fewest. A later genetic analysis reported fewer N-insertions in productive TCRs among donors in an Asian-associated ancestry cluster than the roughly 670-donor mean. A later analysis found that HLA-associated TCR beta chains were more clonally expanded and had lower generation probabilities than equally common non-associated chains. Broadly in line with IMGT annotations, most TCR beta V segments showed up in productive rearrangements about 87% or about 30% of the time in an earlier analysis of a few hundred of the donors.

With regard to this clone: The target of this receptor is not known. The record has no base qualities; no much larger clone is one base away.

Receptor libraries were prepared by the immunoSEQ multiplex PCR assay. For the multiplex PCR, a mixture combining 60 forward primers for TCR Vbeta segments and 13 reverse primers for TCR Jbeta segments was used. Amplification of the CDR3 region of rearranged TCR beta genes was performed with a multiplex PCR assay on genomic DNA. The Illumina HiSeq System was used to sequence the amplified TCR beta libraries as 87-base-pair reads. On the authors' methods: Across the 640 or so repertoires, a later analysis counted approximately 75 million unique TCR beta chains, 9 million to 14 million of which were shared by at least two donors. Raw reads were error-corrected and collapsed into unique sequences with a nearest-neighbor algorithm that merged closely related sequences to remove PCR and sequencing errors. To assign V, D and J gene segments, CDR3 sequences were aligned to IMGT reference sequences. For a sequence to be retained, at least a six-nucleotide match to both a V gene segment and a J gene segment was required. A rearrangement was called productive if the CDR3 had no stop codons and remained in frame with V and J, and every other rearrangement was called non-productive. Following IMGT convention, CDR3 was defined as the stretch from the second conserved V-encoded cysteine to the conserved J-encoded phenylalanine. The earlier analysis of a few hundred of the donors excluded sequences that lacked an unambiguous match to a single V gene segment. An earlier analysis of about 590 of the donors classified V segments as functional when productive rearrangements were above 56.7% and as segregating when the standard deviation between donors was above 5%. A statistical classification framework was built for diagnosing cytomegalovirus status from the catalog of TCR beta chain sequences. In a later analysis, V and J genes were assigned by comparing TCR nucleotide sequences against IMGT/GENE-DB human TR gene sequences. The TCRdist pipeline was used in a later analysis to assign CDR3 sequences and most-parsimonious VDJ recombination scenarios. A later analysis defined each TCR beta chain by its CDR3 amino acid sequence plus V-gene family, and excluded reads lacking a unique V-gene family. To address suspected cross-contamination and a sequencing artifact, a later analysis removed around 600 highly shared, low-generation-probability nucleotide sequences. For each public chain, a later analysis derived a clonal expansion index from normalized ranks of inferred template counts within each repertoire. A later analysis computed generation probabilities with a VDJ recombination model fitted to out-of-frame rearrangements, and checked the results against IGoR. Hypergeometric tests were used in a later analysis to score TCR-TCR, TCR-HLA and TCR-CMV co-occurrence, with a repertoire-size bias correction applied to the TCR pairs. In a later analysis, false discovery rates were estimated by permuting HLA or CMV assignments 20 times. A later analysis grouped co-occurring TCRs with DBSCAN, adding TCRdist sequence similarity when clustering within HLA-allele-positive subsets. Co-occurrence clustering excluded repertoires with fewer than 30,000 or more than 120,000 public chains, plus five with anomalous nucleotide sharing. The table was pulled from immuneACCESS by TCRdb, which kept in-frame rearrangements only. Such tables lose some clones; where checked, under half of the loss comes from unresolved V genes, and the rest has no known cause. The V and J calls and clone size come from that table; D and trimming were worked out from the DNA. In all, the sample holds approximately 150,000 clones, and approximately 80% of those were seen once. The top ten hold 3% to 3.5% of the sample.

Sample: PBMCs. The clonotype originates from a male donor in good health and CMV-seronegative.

The DNA sequence is as follows: TGTGCCAGCAGTTTAACCGGGACAGGGGATCGACGGGAGCAGTACTTC. The encoded protein is CASSLTGTGDRREQYF. This receptor chain uses TRBV7-6 and TRBJ2-7; 10 bases in the middle match TRBD1. V trim: 6 bases; J trim: 7 bases; unmatched bases: 15. CDR3 length: 16 amino acids, cysteine to phenylalanine. Only the CDR3 DNA stays, 48 bases, in frame from base 1. CDR1 and CDR2 are drawn from the germline V gene: SGHVS, FNYEAQ.